Listed below are T cell receptor beta chains from one sample, sequenced in a study of shared clonotypes between healthy human individuals. The table came from immunoSEQ multiplex PCR; TCRdb's copy has only in-frame clones and leaves some out. The table has about 2.2 million clones, about 92% seen once. The sample taken for sequencing was naive CD8+ T cells from PBMCs. These TCRs come from a man younger than 35 in good health. Some clones in this sample may be carry-over from other donors' samples. The CDR3 runs from the conserved cysteine through the conserved F or W. A D gene is named only where the DNA matches it firmly. A clone size is listed for some rows: how often the clone was seen (once, few, many), or a class if it is expanded.

V	D	size	J	DNA	CDR3
TRBV19	.	.	TRBJ2-7	TGTGCCAGTAGTATCAGGGTCAACTACGAGCAGTACTTC	CASSIRVNYEQYF
TRBV6-5	.	.	TRBJ2-3	TGTGCCAGCAGGAGGGTGGGAACCACAGATACGCAGTATTTT	CASRRVGTTDTQYF
TRBV5-6	.	.	TRBJ1-6	TGTGCCAGCAGCGCGATCCGTGGGGGTTATAATTCACCCCTCCACTTT	CASSAIRGGYNSPLHF
TRBV29-1	.	.	TRBJ2-3	TGCAGCGTTGATCAGGGACATACGCAGTATTTT	CSVDQGHTQYF
TRBV28	.	.	TRBJ1-4	TGTGCCAGCAGTATTTACAGGGATCTCGTGGCTACAACTAATGAAAAACTGTTTTTT	CASSIYRDLVATTNEKLFF
TRBV7-9	.	.	TRBJ2-7	TGTGCCAGCAGCCTAGGTGGCAGGGTGAGGACCTACGAGCAGTACTTC	CASSLGGRVRTYEQYF
TRBV7-8	.	once	TRBJ1-5	TGTGCCAGCAGCCGACGCACGGCGGGACCTGGGACGTATAGCAATCAGCCCCAGCATTTT	CASSRRTAGPGTYSNQPQHF
TRBV5-6	.	.	TRBJ2-5	TGTGCCAGCAGCCAAGGGCCCGGGTGGGGTCAAGAGACCCAGTACTTC	CASSQGPGWGQETQYF
TRBV4-1	TRBD1	.	TRBJ2-2	TGCGCCAGCAGCCAACTAGGGACAGGGGTTCCCGGGGAGCTGTTTTTT	CASSQLGTGVPGELFF
TRBV4-1	.	.	TRBJ1-4	TGCGCCAGCAGCCAAGTGTGGGCAGGGCTAAATGAAAAACTGTTTTTT	CASSQVWAGLNEKLFF
TRBV11-2	.	.	TRBJ2-3	TGTGCCAGCAGCTTCACCGTCTACGCCCGCGGAGATACGCAGTATTTT	CASSFTVYARGDTQYF
TRBV30	.	.	TRBJ2-2	TGTGCCTGGAGGAGTCAGGGGCGGTACACCGGGGAGCTGTTTTTT	CAWRSQGRYTGELFF
TRBV13	TRBD2	once	TRBJ2-5	TGTGCCAGCAGCCTCCAGACTAGCTGGGAATCGGAGACCCAGTACTTC	CASSLQTSWESETQYF
TRBV28	.	.	TRBJ1-2	TGTGCCAGTCAGGGACTGGGGGAAGAAAACTATGGCTACACCTTC	CASQGLGEENYGYTF
TRBV6-1	.	.	TRBJ1-2	TGTGCCAGCAGTGAGGGGGCTCCCGCTCTCTATGGCTACACCTTC	CASSEGAPALYGYTF